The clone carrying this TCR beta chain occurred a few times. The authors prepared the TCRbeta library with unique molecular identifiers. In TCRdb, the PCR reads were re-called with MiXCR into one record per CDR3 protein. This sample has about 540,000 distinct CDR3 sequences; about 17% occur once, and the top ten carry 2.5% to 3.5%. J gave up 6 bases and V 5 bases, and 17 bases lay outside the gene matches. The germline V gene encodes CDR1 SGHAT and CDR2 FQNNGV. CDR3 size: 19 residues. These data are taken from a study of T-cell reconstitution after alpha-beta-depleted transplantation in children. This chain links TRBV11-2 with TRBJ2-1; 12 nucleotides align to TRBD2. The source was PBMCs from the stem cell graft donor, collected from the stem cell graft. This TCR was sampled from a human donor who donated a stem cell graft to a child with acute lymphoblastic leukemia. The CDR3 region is CASSRRGGSGLAGSNEQFF. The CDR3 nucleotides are TGTGCCAGCAGCCGTAGGGGCGGAAGCGGACTAGCGGGGAGCAATGAGCAGTTCTTC.